The 21 T cell receptor beta chains below all came from one sample that was sequenced in a study of blood T cell repertoires in COVID-19. Clones were read by immunoSEQ multiplex PCR, and TCRdb kept only the in-frame ones, dropping some. Here the sample spans 410,000 or so clones, roughly 88% being singletons. Sequences were obtained from peripheral blood. All receptors derive from a woman in her thirties with active or convalescent COVID-19.

The chain combines TRBV6-6 with TRBJ1-1; D gene unclear. CDR1 and CDR2 from the germline V gene are MNHNY and SVGAGI (reference sequence). This CDR3 has 13 residues. V was cut by 0 bases and J by 6 bases, with 8 bases left in between. The CDR3 region is CASSYSKSAEAFF. CDR3 DNA: TGTGCCAGCAGTTACTCGAAAAGCGCTGAAGCTTTCTTT.

This chain connects TRBV3-1 (or the pseudogene TRBV3-2) to TRBJ2-7; 8 nucleotides match TRBD1. Germline CDR1 LGHDT, CDR2 YNNKEL (reference sequence). The CDR3 consists of 12 residues. Trimming removed 6 bases from V and 6 bases from J; junction bases left unmatched: 4. CDR3 sequence: CASRETGGEQYF. CDR3 coding DNA: TGTGCCAGCAGGGAAACAGGGGGCGAGCAGTACTTC.

Only one count was recorded for this clone. The chain links TRBV6-5 to TRBJ2-7; tentative D call: TRBD1 (6 bases). The CDR3 extends over 14 amino acids. V dropped 9 bases and J dropped 0 bases, with 15 bases sitting between them. Germline V gene sequence: CDR1 MNHEY, CDR2 SVGAGI. CDR3 in amino acids: CASSKGVNSYEQYF. The CDR3 DNA is TGTGCCAGTAGCAAGGGGGTGAACTCCTACGAGCAGTACTTC.

The chain links TRBV5-1 to TRBJ1-1, with D maybe TRBD1 (6 bases). CDR3 length equals 14 residues. Trimming stripped 3 bases from V and 4 bases from J, with 13 bases between. CDR1 is SGHRS, CDR2 YFSETQ, per germline. The CDR3 DNA reads TGCGCCAGCAGCTGGGACAAAGCCGCCACTGAAGCTTTCTTT. Protein sequence: CASSWDKAATEAFF.

This clone came up a few times. The chain has TRBV5-1 and TRBJ1-2; D is possibly TRBD1 (6 bases). V lost 0 bases to trimming and J lost 4 bases, with 10 bases between them. CDR1 and CDR2 (germline): SGHRS, YFSETQ. CDR3 length equals 14 residues. The CDR3 region is CASSLEVGGYGYTF. The CDR3 coding sequence is TGCGCCAGCAGCTTGGAGGTAGGGGGCTATGGCTACACCTTC.

This clone has more than one count but fewer than ten. The CDR3 bases are TGTGCCAGCAGTGAAGAGGGGACCTATAATTCACCCCTCCACTTT. Translation: CASSEEGTYNSPLHF. This chain joins TRBV6-1 and TRBJ1-6, with D maybe TRBD1 (5 bases). Trimming removed 1 base at V and 2 bases at J, with 6 bases between. The CDR3 has 15 residues. Germline loops: CDR1 MNHNS, CDR2 SASEGT.

The chain recombines TRBV6-5 with TRBJ2-7, with D possibly being TRBD2 (6 bases). Germline V gives CDR1 MNHEY, CDR2 SVGAGI. The CDR3 has 12 residues. Trimming pared 9 bases from V and 3 bases from J, leaving 12 bases between. CDR3 sequence reads: CASRAGSYEQYF. The DNA of the CDR3 is TGTGCCAGTCGCGCGGGGAGCTACGAGCAGTACTTC.

The CDR3, as DNA: TGCGCCAGCAGCAGGGGGTCGGCGGGAGTAATCGACGAGCAGTACTTC. It is translated as CASSRGSAGVIDEQYF. The chain employs TRBV5-1 and TRBJ2-7, with TRBD2 as a possible D gene (7 bases). The germline gives CDR1 SGHRS, CDR2 YFSETQ. V was clipped by 4 bases and J by 5 bases, with 22 bases between them. The CDR3 spans 16 residues.

The rearrangement joins TRBV19 to TRBJ2-1; TRBD2 agrees at 10 bases. CDR3 size: 19 residues. Germline V gene data show CDR1 as LNHDA and CDR2 as SQIVND (reference sequence). The V gene end was trimmed by 5 bases and the J gene end by 6 bases; junction bases not matched to a gene: 19. CDR3 sequence reads: CASSVGTSVLSSVGNEQFF. CDR3 DNA sequence: TGTGCCAGTAGTGTAGGGACTAGCGTCCTCTCCTCTGTGGGCAATGAGCAGTTCTTC.

About this clone: Other nucleotide sequences from this sample produce the same CDR3. The rearrangement joins TRBV4-1 to TRBJ1-1; D remains ambiguous. This CDR3 spans 14 amino acids. Per the germline V gene, CDR1 is MGHRA and CDR2 is YSYEKL. Deletions cut 2 bases from V and 0 bases from J, with 7 bases between. The CDR3 protein is CASSQPDMNTEAFF. The CDR3 DNA is TGCGCCAGCAGCCAACCAGACATGAACACTGAAGCTTTCTTT.

The genes are TRBV28 and TRBJ2-7; 16 nucleotides line up with TRBD2. V dropped 5 bases and J dropped 6; count of bases not matched to a gene: 10. CDR3 length: 17 amino acids. CDR1 MDHEN and CDR2 SYDVKM come from the germline V gene. In DNA form, the CDR3 reads TGTGCCAGCAGTGGGACTAGCGGGAGGGGTATTATGGGCGAGCAGTACTTC. It yields the protein CASSGTSGRGIMGEQYF.

In this sample, this clone turned up once. The rearrangement joins TRBV10-1 to TRBJ2-7; TRBD1 matches 7 bases. Germline CDR1 and CDR2: WNHNN and SYGVQD (reference sequence). Trimming removed 3 bases from V and 6 bases from J; junction bases left unmatched: 8. The length of the CDR3 is 14 residues. The DNA of the CDR3 is TGCGCCAGCAGTGACACGGGACAGACAAGCGAGCAGTACTTC. It encodes CASSDTGQTSEQYF.

This clone was seen a handful of times. The rearrangement joins TRBV27 to TRBJ2-7; TRBD1 agrees at 8 bases. This CDR3 is 15 amino acids long. V shed 4 bases and J 4 bases; nucleotides not matched to a gene: 9. Per germline, CDR1 MNHEY and CDR2 SMNVEV (reference sequence). For the CDR3, the DNA is TGTGCCAGCAGTTCCCAGGGGGCGTTCGGGTACGAGCAGTACTTC. Translation gives CASSSQGAFGYEQYF.

J is TRBJ2-1 and V is TRBV3-1 (or the pseudogene TRBV3-2), with 9 nucleotides matching TRBD2. The CDR3 runs to 15 residues. Germline-derived CDR1 and CDR2 are LGHDT and YNNKEL (reference sequence). The V segment lost 4 bases and the J segment 3 bases; nucleotides outside the gene matches: 4. In DNA, the CDR3 is TGTGCCAGCAGCCCCCGACTAGCGGACTACAATGAGCAGTTCTTC. The encoded protein is CASSPRLADYNEQFF.

This clone was observed once. The CDR3 coding sequence is TGCGCCAGCAGCCAGACCGGGACAGCAGGCGGCTACACCTTC. Protein: CASSQTGTAGGYTF. The V call is TRBV4-1, the J call TRBJ1-2; 7 positions agree with TRBD1. The CDR3 is 14 residues long. Trimming removed 3 bases from V and 8 bases from J; junction bases left unmatched: 9. CDR1 and CDR2 (germline): MGHRA, YSYEKL.

The chain is built from TRBV21-1 and TRBJ1-1; TRBD1, the table's D call, lacks a check against the DNA. TRBV21-1 is a pseudogene. The CDR3 runs 16 residues. CDR3 in DNA: TGTGCCAGCAGCAAGTTTACAGGGTCGATGAACACTGAAGCTTTCTTT. Translated: CASSKFTGSMNTEAFF.

The chain combines TRBV27 with TRBJ2-3; TRBD2 matches 9 bases. Germline values: CDR1 MNHEY, CDR2 SMNVEV (reference sequence). This CDR3 is 14 amino acids long. V trimming: 6 bases; J trimming: 1 base; junction bases outside the gene matches: 2. The CDR3 region has the DNA TGTGCCAGCAGGCCTAGCGGGGGCACAGATACGCAGTATTTT. Protein sequence: CASRPSGGTDTQYF.

This clone was seen once. V is TRBV19 and J is TRBJ1-2, with D possibly matching TRBD1 (6 bases). Deletions cut 3 bases from V and 2 bases from J, with 22 bases between. CDR3 size: 18 residues. Germline assignment: CDR1 LNHDA and CDR2 SQIVND (reference sequence). In nucleotides, the CDR3 is TGTGCCAGTAGTATCCTAGGCGGACAGCGTCGAAAGAACTATGGCTACACCTTC. Its translation is CASSILGGQRRKNYGYTF.

This chain connects TRBV6-5 to TRBJ2-2; D call uncertain. Looked up from germline, CDR1 is MNHEY and CDR2 is SVGAGI. Trimming removed 6 bases at V and 5 bases at J, with 16 bases between. The CDR3 is made up of 15 amino acids. CDR3 amino acids: CASSLFRRLTGELFF. The CDR3 nucleotides read TGTGCCAGCAGCCTTTTTAGGCGGTTGACCGGGGAGCTGTTTTTT.

J is TRBJ1-6 and V is TRBV12-5; 7 bases are a match to TRBD1. The germline V gene encodes CDR1 LGHNT and CDR2 FRNRAP. The CDR3 has 18 amino acids. Losses at the gene ends were 1 base for V and 3 bases for J; bases not matched to a gene: 9. The CDR3 loop reads CASGLAATGFFYNSPLHF. The CDR3 nucleotides are TGTGCTAGTGGTTTGGCCGCGACAGGGTTCTTCTATAATTCACCCCTCCACTTT. The full variable domain, in which reference TRBV12-5 and TRBJ1-6 provide the parts outside the CDR3, is DARVTQTPRHKVTEMGQEVTMRCQPILGHNTVFWYRQTMMQGLELLAYFRNRAPLDDSGMPKDRFSAEMPDATLATLKIQPSEPRDSAVYFCASGLAATGFFYNSPLHFGNGTRLTVT.

This clone was found a few times. The CDR3 region has the DNA TGCGCCAGCAGTGAGACAGGGGGCGCGGGGCAGCCCCAGCATTTT. Translating gives CASSETGGAGQPQHF. V and J are TRBV10-2 and TRBJ1-5; 9 bases are a match to TRBD1. This CDR3 is built from 15 residues. V dropped 2 bases and J dropped 7; count of bases not matched to a gene: 6. Germline CDR1 WSHSY, CDR2 SAAADI.